The clone carrying this T cell receptor (beta chain) has ten or more counts. What it binds is not known. This sample is part of a study of neurological immune-mediated disorders. Across the whole study: There were around 35 multiple sclerosis patients. Of these, 31 had relapsing-remitting MS and 3 had secondary progressive MS.

Points from the study as a whole: Phylogenetic analysis grouped 18 of 34 multiple sclerosis patients' repertoires together, suggesting a possible repertoire signature. None of the CDR3 amino acid sequences found in expanded clones was shared across subjects. This suggests that the TCR-beta repertoires were private in all groups.

Germline V CDR1 and CDR2: LGHDT, YNNKEL (reference sequence). V was cut by 4 bases and J by 10 bases, with 16 bases left in between. This CDR3 is 13 amino acids long. A 10-nucleotide random UMI tagged transcripts in template-switch 5'RACE cDNA synthesis. TCRdb passed the 5' RACE reads through MiXCR, listing each CDR3 protein once. The data show about 120,000 distinct CDR3 sequences, about 3.2% seen once. Sequenced: PBMCs. The sequence came from a woman aged 25 to 39 with multiple sclerosis. The V gene is TRBV3-1, the J gene TRBJ1-1; D remains unclear. CDR3 in amino acids: CASSPSRSGGAFF. The CDR3 DNA reads TGTGCCAGCAGCCCCTCCAGGTCCGGCGGAGCTTTCTTT.